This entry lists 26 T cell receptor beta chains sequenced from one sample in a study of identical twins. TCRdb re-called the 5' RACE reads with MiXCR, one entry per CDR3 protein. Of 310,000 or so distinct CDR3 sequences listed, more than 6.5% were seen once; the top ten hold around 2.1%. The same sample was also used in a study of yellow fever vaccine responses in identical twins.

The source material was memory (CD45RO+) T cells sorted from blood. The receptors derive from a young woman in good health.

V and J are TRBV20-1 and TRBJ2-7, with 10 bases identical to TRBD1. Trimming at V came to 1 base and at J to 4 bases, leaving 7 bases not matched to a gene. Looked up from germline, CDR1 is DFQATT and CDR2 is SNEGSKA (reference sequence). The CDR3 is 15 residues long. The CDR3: CSARVSTGGRYEQYV. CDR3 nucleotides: TGCAGTGCTAGAGTGTCGACAGGGGGCCGGTACGAGCAGTACGTC.

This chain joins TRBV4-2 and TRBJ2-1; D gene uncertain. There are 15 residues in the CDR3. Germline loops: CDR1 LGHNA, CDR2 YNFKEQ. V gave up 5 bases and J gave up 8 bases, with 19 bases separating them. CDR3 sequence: CASSSDFSSGDEQFF. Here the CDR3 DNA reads TGTGCCAGCAGCTCCGACTTCTCGAGTGGCGATGAGCAGTTCTTC.

The DNA for the CDR3 is TGTGCCAGCAGCGGAGTGACAGTGAACACCGGGGAGCTGTTTTTT. This encodes CASSGVTVNTGELFF. This rearrangement joins TRBV7-2 to TRBJ2-2; TRBD1 might be the D (5 bases). CDR3 length: 15 amino acids. CDR1 is SGHTA, CDR2 FQGNSA, per germline. Trimming cost V 5 bases and J 1 base, with 11 bases left between them.

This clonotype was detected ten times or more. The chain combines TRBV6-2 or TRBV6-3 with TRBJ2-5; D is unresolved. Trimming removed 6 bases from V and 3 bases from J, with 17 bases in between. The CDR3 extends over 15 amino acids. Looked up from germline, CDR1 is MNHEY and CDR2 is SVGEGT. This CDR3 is CASSPISVGKETQYF. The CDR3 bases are TGTGCCAGCAGCCCTATTTCAGTAGGGAAAGAGACCCAGTACTTC.

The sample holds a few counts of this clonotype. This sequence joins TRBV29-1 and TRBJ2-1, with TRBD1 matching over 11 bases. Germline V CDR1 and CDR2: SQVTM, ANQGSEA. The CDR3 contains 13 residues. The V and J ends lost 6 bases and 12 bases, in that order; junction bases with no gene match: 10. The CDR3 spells CSVQEGDRGWQFF. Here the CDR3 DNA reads TGCAGCGTGCAGGAGGGGGACAGGGGGTGGCAGTTCTTC.

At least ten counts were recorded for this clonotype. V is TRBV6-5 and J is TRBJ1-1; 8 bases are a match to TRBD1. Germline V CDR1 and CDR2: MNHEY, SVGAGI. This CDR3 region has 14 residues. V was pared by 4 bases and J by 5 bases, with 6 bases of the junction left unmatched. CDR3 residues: CASSSRGRGTEAFF. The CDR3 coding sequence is TGTGCCAGCAGTTCCAGGGGGCGCGGGACTGAAGCTTTCTTT.

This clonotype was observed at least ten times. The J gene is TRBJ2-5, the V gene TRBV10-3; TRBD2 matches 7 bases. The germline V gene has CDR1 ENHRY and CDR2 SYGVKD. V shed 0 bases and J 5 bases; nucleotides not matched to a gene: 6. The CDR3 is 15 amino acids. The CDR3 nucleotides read TGTGCCATCAGTGAGTCGACAACCGGGGGGGAGACCCAGTACTTC. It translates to CAISESTTGGETQYF.

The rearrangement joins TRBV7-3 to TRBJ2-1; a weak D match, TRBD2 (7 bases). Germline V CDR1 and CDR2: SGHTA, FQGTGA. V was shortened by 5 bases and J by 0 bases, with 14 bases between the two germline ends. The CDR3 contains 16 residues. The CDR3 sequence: CASSPRGGNSYNEQFF. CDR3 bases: TGTGCCAGCAGCCCGAGGGGGGGCAACTCCTACAATGAGCAGTTCTTC.

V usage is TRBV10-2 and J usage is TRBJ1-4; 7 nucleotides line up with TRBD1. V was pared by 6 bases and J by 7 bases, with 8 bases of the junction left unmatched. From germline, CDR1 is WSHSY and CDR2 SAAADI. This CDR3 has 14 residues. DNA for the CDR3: TGCGCCAGCAGGGCGACAGGGTGTGGTGAAAAACTGTTTTTT. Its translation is CASRATGCGEKLFF.

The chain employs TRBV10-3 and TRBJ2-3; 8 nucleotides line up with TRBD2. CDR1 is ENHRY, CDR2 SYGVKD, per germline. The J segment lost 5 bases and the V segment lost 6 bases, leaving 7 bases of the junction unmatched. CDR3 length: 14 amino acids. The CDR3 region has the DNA TGTGCCATCAGCAAAAGCGGGGGAGTAGATACGCAGTATTTT. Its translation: CAISKSGGVDTQYF.

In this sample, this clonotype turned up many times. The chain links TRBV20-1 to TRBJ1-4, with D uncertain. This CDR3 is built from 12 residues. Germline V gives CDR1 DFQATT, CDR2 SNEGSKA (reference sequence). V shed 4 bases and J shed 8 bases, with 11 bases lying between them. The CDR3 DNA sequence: TGCAGTGCTACCGGGGAGAGGGAAAAACTGTTTTTT. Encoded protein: CSATGEREKLFF.

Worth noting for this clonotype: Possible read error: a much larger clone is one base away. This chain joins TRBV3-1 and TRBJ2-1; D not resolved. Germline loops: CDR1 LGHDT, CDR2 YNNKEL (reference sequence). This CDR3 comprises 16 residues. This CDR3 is CASSQGAGLSYNEEFF. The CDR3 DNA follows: TGTGCCAGCAGCCAAGGTGCTGGGCTCTCCTACAATGAGGAGTTCTTC.

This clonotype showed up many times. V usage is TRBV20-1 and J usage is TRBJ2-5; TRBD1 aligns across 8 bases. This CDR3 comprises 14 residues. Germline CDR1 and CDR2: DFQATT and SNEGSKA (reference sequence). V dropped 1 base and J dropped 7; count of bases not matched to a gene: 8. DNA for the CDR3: TGCAGTGCTAGAGCCACCGCTACAGGGGGGACCCAGTACTTC. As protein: CSARATATGGTQYF.

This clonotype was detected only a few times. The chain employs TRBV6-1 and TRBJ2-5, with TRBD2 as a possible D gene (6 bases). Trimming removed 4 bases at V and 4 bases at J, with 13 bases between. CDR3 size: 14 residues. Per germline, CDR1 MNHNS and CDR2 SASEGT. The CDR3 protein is CASSGPGRRETQYF. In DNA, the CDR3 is TGTGCCAGCAGTGGGCCAGGGAGGCGAGAGACCCAGTACTTC.

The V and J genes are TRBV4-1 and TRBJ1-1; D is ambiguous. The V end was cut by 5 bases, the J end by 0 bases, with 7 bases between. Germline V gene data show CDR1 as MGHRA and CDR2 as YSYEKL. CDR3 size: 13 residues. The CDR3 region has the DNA TGCGCCAGCAGCACGATAATGAACACTGAAGCTTTCTTT. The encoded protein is CASSTIMNTEAFF.

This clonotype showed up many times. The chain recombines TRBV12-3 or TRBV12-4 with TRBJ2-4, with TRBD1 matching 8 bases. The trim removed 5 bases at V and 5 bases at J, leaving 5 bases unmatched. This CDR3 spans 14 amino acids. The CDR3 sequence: CASSAQTGENIQYF. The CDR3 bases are TGTGCCAGCAGTGCACAGACAGGGGAAAACATTCAGTACTTC.

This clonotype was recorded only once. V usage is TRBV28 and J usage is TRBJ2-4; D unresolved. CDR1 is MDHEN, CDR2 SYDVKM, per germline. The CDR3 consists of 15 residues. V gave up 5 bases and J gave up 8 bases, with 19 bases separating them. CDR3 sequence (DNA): TGTGCCAGCAGTCTCCGACCTCATTCTGGGGACATTCAGTACTTC. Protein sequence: CASSLRPHSGDIQYF.

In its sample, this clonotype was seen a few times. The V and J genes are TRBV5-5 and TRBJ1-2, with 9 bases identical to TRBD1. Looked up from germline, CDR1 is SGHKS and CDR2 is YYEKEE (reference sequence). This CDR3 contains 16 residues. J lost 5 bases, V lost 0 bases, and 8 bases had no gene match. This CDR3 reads CASSLAGGGQGYGYTF. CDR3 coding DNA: TGTGCCAGCAGCTTGGCGGGAGGGGGACAGGGTTATGGCTACACCTTC.

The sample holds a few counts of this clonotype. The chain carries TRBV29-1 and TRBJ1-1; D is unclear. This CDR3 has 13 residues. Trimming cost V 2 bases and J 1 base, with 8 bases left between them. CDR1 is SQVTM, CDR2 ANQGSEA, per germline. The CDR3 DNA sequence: TGCAGCGTTGAAAAGGGCACGAACACTGAAGCTTTCTTT. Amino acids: CSVEKGTNTEAFF.

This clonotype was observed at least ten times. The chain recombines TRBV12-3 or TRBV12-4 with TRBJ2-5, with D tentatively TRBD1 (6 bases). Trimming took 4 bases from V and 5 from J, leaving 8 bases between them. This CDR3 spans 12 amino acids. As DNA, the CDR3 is TGTGCCAGCAGTTGGGGGCACGAGACCCAGTACTTC. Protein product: CASSWGHETQYF.

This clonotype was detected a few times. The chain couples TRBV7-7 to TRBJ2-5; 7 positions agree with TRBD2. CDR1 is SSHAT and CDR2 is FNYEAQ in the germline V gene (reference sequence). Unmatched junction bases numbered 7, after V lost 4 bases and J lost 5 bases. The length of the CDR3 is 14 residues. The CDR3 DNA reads TGTGCCAGCAGCTCCGGGACTATGGGGGAGACCCAGTACTTC. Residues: CASSSGTMGETQYF.

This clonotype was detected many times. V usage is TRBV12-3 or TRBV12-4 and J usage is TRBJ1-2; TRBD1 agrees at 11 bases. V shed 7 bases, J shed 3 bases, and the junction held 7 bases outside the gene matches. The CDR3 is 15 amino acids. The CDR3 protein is CASNSGTGGHYGYTF. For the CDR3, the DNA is TGTGCCAGCAACTCCGGGACAGGGGGTCACTATGGCTACACCTTC.

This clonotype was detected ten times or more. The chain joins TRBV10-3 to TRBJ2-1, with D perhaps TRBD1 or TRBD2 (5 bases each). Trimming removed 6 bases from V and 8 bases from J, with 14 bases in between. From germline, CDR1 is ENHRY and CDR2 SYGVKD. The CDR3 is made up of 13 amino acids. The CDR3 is CAIRAGRADEQFF. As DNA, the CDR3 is TGTGCCATCAGGGCAGGGCGGGCGGATGAGCAGTTCTTC.

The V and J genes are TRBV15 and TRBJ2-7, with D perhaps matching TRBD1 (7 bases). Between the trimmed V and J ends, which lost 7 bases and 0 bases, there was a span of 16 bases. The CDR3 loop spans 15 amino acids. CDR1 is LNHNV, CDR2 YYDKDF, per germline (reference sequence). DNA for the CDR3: TGTGCCACCACCAGGGGGGATGGAAGCTCCTACGAGCAGTACTTC. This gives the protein CATTRGDGSSYEQYF.

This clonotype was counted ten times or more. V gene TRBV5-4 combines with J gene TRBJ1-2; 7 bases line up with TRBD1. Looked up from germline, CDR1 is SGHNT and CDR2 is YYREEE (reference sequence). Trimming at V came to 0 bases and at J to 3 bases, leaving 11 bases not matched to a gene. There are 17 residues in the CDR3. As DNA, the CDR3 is TGTGCCAGCAGCTTGGGAAGACAGGGTACCTTGGACTATGGCTACACCTTC. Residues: CASSLGRQGTLDYGYTF.

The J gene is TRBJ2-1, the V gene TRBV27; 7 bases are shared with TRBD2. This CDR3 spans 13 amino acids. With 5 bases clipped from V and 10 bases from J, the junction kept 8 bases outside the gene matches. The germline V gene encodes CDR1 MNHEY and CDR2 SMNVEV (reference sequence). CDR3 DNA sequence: TGTGCCAGCAGTCCCTCTAGCGGTCGAGAGCAGTTCTTC. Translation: CASSPSSGREQFF.